This section outlines one T cell receptor (beta chain) sequence together with its context. Its cognate antigen is unknown. In germline, CDR1 is DFQATT, CDR2 SNEGSKA (reference sequence). With 0 bases clipped from V and 6 bases from J, the junction kept 6 bases outside the gene matches. The CDR3 has 14 amino acids. A J-beta primer mix and a sample-barcoded 5' primer were used in a second PCR of about 6 to 12 cycles. Tagging of each cDNA molecule was performed by a template-switch adaptor with 12 random nucleotides. TCRdb itself ran the 5' RACE reads through MiXCR, one entry per CDR3 protein. The table has about 1 million distinct CDR3 sequences, 45% seen once. The sample belongs to a study of blood T cells in healthy people across ages. Notes on the study in general: Estimated diversity, derived from one million T cells, was regarded as an underestimate.

Specimen: blood. This clonotype was obtained from a woman aged 55-70 years in good health. The chain joins TRBV20-1 to TRBJ1-2, with TRBD1 matching over 8 bases. CDR3 nucleotides: TGCAGTGCTAGAGATCCTAGGACAGGGAATGGCTACACCTTC. Protein sequence: CSARDPRTGNGYTF.